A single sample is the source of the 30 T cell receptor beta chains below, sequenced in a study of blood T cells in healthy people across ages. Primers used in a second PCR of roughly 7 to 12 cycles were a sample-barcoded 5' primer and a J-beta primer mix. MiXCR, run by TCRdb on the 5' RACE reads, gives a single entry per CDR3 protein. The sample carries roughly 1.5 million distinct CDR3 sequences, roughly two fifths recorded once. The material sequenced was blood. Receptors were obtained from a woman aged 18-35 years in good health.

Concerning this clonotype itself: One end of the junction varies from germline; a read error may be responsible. Here the CDR3 DNA reads TGTGCCAGCAGTTTACGGGTTAGCACAGATATGCAGTATTTT. It encodes CASSLRVSTDMQYF. The V gene is TRBV12-3 or TRBV12-4, the J gene TRBJ2-3; D is uncertain. The length of the CDR3 is 14 residues.

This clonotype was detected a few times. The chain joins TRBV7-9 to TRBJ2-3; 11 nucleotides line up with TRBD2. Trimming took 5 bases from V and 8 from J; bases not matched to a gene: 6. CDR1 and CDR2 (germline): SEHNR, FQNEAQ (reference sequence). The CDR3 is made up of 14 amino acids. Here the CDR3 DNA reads TGTGCCAGCAGCACGACTAGCGGGACGGGTACGCAGTATTTT. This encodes CASSTTSGTGTQYF. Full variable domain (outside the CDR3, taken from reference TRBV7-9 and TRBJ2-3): DTGVSQNPRHKITKRGQNVTFRCDPISEHNRLYWYRQTLGQGPEFLTYFQNEAQLEKSRLLSDRFSAERPKGSFSTLEIQRTEQGDSAMYLCASSTTSGTGTQYFGPGTRLTVL.

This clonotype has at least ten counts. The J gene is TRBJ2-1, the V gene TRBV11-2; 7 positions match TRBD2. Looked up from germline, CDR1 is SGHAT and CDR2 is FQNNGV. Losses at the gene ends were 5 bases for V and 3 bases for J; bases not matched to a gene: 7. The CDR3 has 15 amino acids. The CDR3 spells CASSLRAGRYNEQFF. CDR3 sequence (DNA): TGTGCCAGCAGCCTAAGAGCGGGGCGCTACAATGAGCAGTTCTTC.

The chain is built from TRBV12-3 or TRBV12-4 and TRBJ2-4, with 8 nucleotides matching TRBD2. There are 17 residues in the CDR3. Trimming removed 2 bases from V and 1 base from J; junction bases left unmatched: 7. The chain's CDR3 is CASSLPAGGGAKNIQYF. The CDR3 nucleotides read TGTGCCAGCAGTTTACCTGCAGGCGGGGGGGCCAAAAACATTCAGTACTTC.

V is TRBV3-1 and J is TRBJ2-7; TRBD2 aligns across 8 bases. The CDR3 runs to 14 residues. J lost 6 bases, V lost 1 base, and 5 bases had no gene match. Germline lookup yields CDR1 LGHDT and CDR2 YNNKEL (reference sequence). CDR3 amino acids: CASSQGGRPVEQYF. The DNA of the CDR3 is TGTGCCAGCAGCCAAGGCGGGAGGCCGGTCGAGCAGTACTTC.

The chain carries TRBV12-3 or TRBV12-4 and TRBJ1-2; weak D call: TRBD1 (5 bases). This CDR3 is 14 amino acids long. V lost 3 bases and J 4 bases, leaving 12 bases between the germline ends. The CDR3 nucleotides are TGTGCCAGCAGTTTCGGGGGGTTCGGCTATGGCTACACCTTC. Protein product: CASSFGGFGYGYTF.

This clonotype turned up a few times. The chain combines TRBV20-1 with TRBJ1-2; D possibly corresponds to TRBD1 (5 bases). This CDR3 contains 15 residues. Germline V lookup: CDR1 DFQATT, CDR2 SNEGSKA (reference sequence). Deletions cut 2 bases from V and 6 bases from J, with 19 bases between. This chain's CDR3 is CSARSLGVEAHGYTF. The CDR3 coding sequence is TGCAGTGCTAGATCGTTGGGGGTTGAGGCCCATGGCTACACCTTC.

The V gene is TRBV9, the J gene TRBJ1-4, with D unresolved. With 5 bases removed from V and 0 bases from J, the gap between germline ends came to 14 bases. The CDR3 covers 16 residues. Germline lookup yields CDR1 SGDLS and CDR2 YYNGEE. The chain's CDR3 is CASSATGRATNEKLFF. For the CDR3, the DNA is TGTGCCAGCAGTGCGACTGGGAGGGCAACTAATGAAAAACTGTTTTTT.

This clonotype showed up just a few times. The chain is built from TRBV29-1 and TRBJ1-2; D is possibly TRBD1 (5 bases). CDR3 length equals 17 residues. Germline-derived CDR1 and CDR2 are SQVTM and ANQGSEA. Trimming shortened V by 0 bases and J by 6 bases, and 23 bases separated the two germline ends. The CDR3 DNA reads TGCAGCGTTGAAGATCCCGCGCGGAGTGTTGGAGGGGATGGCTACACCTTC. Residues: CSVEDPARSVGGDGYTF.

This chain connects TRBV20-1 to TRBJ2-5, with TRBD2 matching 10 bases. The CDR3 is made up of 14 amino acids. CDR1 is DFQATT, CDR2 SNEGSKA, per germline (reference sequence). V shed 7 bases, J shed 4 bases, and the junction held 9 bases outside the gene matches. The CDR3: CSGSLAGAGETQYF. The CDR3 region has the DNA TGCAGTGGTTCCCTAGCGGGAGCTGGAGAGACCCAGTACTTC.

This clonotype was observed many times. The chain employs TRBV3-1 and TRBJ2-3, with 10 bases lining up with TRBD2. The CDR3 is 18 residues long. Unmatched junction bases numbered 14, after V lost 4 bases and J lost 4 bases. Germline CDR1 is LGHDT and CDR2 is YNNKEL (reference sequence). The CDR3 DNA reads TGTGCCAGCAGCCTCGACACCGATCTAGCGGGGGTAGCAGATACGCAGTATTTT. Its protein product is CASSLDTDLAGVADTQYF.

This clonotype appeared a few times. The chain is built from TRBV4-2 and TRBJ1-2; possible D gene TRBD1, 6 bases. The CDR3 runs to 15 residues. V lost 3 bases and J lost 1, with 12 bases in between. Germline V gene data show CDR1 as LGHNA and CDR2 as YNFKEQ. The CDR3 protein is CASSQSGTLNYGYTF. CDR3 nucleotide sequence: TGTGCCAGCAGCCAGAGCGGGACACTTAACTATGGCTACACCTTC.

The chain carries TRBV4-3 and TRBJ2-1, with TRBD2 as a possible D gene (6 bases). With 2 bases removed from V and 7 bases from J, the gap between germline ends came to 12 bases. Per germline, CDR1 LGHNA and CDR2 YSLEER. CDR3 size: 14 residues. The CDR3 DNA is TGCGCCAGCAGCCAACGCCCGACTAGTAATGAGCAGTTCTTC. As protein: CASSQRPTSNEQFF.

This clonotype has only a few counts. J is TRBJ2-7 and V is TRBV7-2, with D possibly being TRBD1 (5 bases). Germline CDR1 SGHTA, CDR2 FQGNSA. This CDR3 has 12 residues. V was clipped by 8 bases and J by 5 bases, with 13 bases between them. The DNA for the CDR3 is TGTGCCAGCCACAAAAGCAGGGACGAGCAGTACTTC. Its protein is CASHKSRDEQYF.

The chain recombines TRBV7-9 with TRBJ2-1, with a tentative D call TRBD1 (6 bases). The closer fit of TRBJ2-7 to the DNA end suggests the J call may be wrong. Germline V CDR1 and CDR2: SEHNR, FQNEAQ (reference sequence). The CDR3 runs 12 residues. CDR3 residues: CATAGTLYEQYF. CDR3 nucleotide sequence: TGTGCCACCGCCGGGACACTCTACGAGCAGTACTTC.

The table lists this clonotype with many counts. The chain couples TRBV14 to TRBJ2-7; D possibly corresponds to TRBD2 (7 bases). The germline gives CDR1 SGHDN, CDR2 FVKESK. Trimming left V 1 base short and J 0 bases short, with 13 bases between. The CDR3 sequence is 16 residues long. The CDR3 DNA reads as TGTGCCAGCAGCCAAGTGGCGGGGGCGAGCTCCTACGAGCAGTACTTC. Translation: CASSQVAGASSYEQYF.

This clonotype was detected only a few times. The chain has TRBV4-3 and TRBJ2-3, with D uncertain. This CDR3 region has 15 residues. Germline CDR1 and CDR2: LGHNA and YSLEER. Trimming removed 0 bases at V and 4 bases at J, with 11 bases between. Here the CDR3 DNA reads TGCGCCAGCAGCCAAGATCTGGCAGTTGCAGATACGCAGTATTTT. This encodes CASSQDLAVADTQYF.

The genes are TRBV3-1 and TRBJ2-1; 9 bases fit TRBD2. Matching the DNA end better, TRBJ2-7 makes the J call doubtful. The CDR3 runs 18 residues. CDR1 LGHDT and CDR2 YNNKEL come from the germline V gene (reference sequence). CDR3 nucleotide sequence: TGTGCCAGCAGCGCCCCTCCTTTTAGCGGGAGTACCTACAATGAGCAGTACTTC. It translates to CASSAPPFSGSTYNEQYF.

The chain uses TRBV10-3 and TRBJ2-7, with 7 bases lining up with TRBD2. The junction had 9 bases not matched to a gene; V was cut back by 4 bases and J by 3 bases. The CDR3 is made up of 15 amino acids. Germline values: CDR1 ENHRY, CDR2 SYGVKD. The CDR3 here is CAISAERGLLYEQYF. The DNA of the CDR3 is TGTGCCATCAGTGCCGAGCGGGGTCTTCTCTACGAGCAGTACTTC.

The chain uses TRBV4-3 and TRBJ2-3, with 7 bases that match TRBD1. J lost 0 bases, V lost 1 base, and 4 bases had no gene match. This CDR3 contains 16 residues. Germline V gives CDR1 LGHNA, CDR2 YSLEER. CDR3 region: CASSQGPTGSTDTQYF. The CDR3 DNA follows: TGCGCCAGCAGCCAAGGTCCGACAGGGAGCACAGATACGCAGTATTTT.

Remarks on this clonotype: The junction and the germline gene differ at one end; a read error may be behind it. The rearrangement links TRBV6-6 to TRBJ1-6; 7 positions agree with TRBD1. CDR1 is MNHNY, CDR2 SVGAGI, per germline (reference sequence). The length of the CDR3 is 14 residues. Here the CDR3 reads CASSYIQGNSPPHF. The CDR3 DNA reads TGTGCCAGCAGTTACATACAGGGGAATTCACCCCCCCACTTT.

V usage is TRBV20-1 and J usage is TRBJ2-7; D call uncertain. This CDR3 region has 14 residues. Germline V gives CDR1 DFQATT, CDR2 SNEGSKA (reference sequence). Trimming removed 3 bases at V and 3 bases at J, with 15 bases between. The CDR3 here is CSASPTLGYYEQYF. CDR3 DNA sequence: TGCAGTGCTAGCCCTACGTTGGGGTACTACGAGCAGTACTTC.

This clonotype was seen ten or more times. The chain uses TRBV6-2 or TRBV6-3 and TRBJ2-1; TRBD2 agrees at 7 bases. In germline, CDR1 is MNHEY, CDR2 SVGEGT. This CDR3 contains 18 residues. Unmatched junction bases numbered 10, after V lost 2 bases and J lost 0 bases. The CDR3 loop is CASSYGAGRRNSYNEQFF. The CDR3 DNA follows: TGTGCCAGCAGTTACGGAGCGGGGAGAAGGAACTCCTACAATGAGCAGTTCTTC.

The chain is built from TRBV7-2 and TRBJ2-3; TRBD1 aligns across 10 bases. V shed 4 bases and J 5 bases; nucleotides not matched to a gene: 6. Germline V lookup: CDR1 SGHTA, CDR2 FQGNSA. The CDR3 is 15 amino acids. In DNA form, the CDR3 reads TGTGCCAGCAGCTCCACCCGGGACAGGGGAGATACGCAGTATTTT. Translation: CASSSTRDRGDTQYF.

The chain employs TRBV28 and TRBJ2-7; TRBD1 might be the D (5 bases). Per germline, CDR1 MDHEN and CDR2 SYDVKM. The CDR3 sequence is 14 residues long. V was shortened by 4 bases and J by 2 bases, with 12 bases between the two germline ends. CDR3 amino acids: CASSSVRVTYEQYF. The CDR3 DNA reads TGTGCCAGCAGTTCCGTCAGGGTTACCTACGAGCAGTACTTC.

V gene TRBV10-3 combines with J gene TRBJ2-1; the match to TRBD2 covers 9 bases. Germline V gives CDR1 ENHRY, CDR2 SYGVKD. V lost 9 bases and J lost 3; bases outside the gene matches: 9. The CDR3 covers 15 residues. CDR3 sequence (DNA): TGTGCCATTCAGAGGGGGACTAGCAGCTACAATGAGCAGTTCTTC. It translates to CAIQRGTSSYNEQFF.

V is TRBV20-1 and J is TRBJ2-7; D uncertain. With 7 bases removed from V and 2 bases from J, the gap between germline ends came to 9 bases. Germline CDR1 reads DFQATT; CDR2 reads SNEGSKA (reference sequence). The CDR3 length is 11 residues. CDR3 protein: CSVERTYEQYF. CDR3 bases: TGCAGTGTGGAAAGAACCTACGAGCAGTACTTC.

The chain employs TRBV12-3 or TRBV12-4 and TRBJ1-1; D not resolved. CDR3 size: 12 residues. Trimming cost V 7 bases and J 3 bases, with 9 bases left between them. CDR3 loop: CASIGSYTEAFF. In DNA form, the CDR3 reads TGTGCCAGCATTGGCAGCTACACTGAAGCTTTCTTT.

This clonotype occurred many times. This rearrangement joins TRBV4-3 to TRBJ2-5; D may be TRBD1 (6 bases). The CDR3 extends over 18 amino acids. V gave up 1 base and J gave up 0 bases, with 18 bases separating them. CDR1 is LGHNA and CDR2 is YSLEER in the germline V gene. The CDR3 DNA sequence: TGCGCCAGCAGCCAAGTAGGGGGTGAAGTAGGGGACCAAGAGACCCAGTACTTC. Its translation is CASSQVGGEVGDQETQYF.

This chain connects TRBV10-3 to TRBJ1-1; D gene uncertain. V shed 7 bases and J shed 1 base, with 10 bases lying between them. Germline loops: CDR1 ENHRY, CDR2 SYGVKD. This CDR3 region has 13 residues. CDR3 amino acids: CAIMGSPNTEAFF. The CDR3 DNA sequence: TGTGCCATCATGGGGTCACCGAACACTGAAGCTTTCTTT.